The 22 T cell receptor beta chains reported below all come from one sample, sequenced in a study of T cell responses to AZD1222 COVID-19 vaccine. Only in-frame clones appear in the TCRdb table, and some are missing; sequencing was by immunoSEQ multiplex PCR. The sample records about 120,000 clones, approximately 94% being singletons. The sequencing used peripheral blood, collected 28 days after the second AZD1222 dose. These receptors all come from an adult who received the AZD1222 COVID-19 vaccine.

J is TRBJ2-2 and V is TRBV7-2; D unclear. V lost 5 bases, J lost 0 bases, and 7 bases lay in between. There are 14 residues in the CDR3. Germline CDR1 SGHTA, CDR2 FQGNSA. The CDR3 DNA sequence: TGTGCCAGCAGCCTGGGTACGAACACCGGGGAGCTGTTTTTT. Translating it yields CASSLGTNTGELFF.

The chain recombines TRBV6-2 or TRBV6-3 with TRBJ2-1; 8 positions match TRBD1. V lost 5 bases, J lost 7 bases, and 13 bases stayed unmatched. The CDR3 has 16 amino acids. CDR1 MNHEY and CDR2 SVGEGT come from the germline V gene. The CDR3: CASSTTRQGRLNEQFF. The CDR3 bases are TGTGCCAGCAGTACTACCCGACAGGGGCGCTTGAATGAGCAGTTCTTC.

Regarding this clone: Other nucleotide sequences from this sample produce the same CDR3. This sequence joins TRBV5-6 and TRBJ1-6, with TRBD1 as a possible D gene (6 bases). The CDR3 loop spans 12 amino acids. Germline V gives CDR1 SGHDT, CDR2 YYEEEE. Trimming cost V 4 bases and J 9 bases, with 8 bases left between them. Here the CDR3 reads CASSLRGSPLHF. The DNA of the CDR3 is TGTGCCAGCAGCCTCAGGGGTTCACCCCTCCACTTT.

CDR3 in amino acids: CASSWPPLFQTDPYGYTF. The CDR3 DNA reads as TGTGCCAGCAGCTGGCCTCCTCTGTTTCAGACAGATCCCTATGGCTACACCTTC. This chain uses TRBV7-9 with TRBJ1-2; tentative D call: TRBD1 (5 bases). V lost 4 bases and J 4 bases, leaving 25 bases between the germline ends. The V gene's germline CDR1 is SEHNR and CDR2 FQNEAQ (reference sequence). This CDR3 region has 18 residues.

The chain employs TRBV19 and TRBJ2-1; 14 bases map to TRBD2. V gave up 9 bases and J gave up 7 bases; unmatched junction bases: 17. CDR3 length: 18 residues. Germline V gene data show CDR1 as LNHDA and CDR2 as SQIVND (reference sequence). The CDR3 nucleotides read TGTGCCAGAAGACCGGGACTAGCGGGAGATGGACCCTGGAATGAGCAGTTCTTC. Protein sequence: CARRPGLAGDGPWNEQFF.

The V call is TRBV5-6, the J call TRBJ2-1; D might be TRBD1 (5 bases). Trimming cost V 4 bases and J 6 bases, with 26 bases left between them. The CDR3 sequence is 18 residues long. The V gene's germline CDR1 is SGHDT and CDR2 YYEEEE. CDR3 bases: TGTGCCAGCAGCCCCCTAATAACAGGAATAGTTATCCGCAATGAGCAGTTCTTC. Its protein product is CASSPLITGIVIRNEQFF.

CDR3: CASSLEGARGQPQHF. CDR3 DNA sequence: TGCGCCAGCAGCTTGGAAGGGGCCCGCGGTCAGCCCCAGCATTTT. V is TRBV5-1 and J is TRBJ1-5; D is possibly TRBD1 (5 bases). The CDR3 is 15 amino acids. The germline V gene has CDR1 SGHRS and CDR2 YFSETQ. V shed 0 bases and J shed 6 bases, with 13 bases lying between them.

The rearrangement uses TRBV5-1 and TRBJ1-6; 8 positions match TRBD1. Germline trimming cut 8 bases from V and 7 bases from J; bases unmatched to any gene: 2. The germline V gene has CDR1 SGHRS and CDR2 YFSETQ. The CDR3 length is 12 residues. CDR3 in DNA: TGCGCCAGGGACAGGGAAAATTCACCCCTCCACTTT. Translated: CARDRENSPLHF.

The chain uses TRBV7-9 and TRBJ2-1; the match to TRBD2 covers 13 bases. CDR1 is SEHNR, CDR2 FQNEAQ, per germline (reference sequence). Trimming at V came to 5 bases and at J to 2 bases, leaving 3 bases not matched to a gene. The CDR3 sequence is 16 residues long. DNA for the CDR3: TGTGCCAGCAGCGCCGGGACTAGCGGGGCCTACAATGAGCAGTTCTTC. As protein: CASSAGTSGAYNEQFF.

The chain combines TRBV20-1 with TRBJ1-5; 10 nucleotides line up with TRBD1. V lost 3 bases and J lost 2; bases outside the gene matches: 4. The CDR3 consists of 15 residues. Germline V CDR1 and CDR2: DFQATT, SNEGSKA (reference sequence). The DNA of the CDR3 is TGCAGTGCTAGTTTCGGGACAGGGGGCAATCAGCCCCAGCATTTT. It yields the protein CSASFGTGGNQPQHF.

The V and J genes are TRBV6-5 and TRBJ2-1; no clear D. The CDR3 spans 15 residues. Germline assignment: CDR1 MNHEY and CDR2 SVGAGI. Trimming left V 4 bases short and J 3 bases short, with 13 bases between. The CDR3 region has the DNA TGTGCCAGCAGTTCCACTCGGCCGGACTACAATGAGCAGTTCTTC. This sequence encodes CASSSTRPDYNEQFF.

The chain recombines TRBV6-2 or TRBV6-3 with TRBJ2-7, with 7 positions matching TRBD1. With 5 bases clipped from V and 2 bases from J, the junction kept 3 bases outside the gene matches. The CDR3 is 13 residues long. The germline CDR1 and CDR2 sequences are MNHEY and SVGEGT. CDR3 protein: CASSLTGPYEQYF. The CDR3, as DNA: TGTGCCAGCAGTCTGACAGGGCCCTACGAGCAGTACTTC.

This rearrangement joins TRBV5-4 to TRBJ2-2; D may correspond to TRBD1 or TRBD2 (5 bases each). Germline assignment: CDR1 SGHNT and CDR2 YYREEE (reference sequence). The CDR3 consists of 16 residues. The V and J ends lost 4 bases and 5 bases respectively, with 18 bases between them. This CDR3 reads CASSPTYGTETGELFF. Here the CDR3 DNA reads TGTGCCAGCAGCCCGACCTATGGGACGGAGACCGGGGAGCTGTTTTTT.

The chain combines TRBV4-3 with TRBJ1-1; D is possibly TRBD1 (5 bases). This CDR3 comprises 14 residues. The V gene lost 1 base and the J gene lost 1 base, with 7 bases spanning the gap. Germline values: CDR1 LGHNA, CDR2 YSLEER. The CDR3 reads CASSQVRANTEAFF. In DNA form, the CDR3 reads TGCGCCAGCAGCCAAGTCAGGGCGAACACTGAAGCTTTCTTT.

V usage is TRBV12-3 or TRBV12-4 and J usage is TRBJ1-1, with D unresolved. The CDR3 runs to 12 residues. V was pared by 2 bases and J by 4 bases, with 5 bases between. The CDR3 bases are TGTGCCAGCAGTTTAAGAGGCACTGAAGCTTTCTTT. This sequence encodes CASSLRGTEAFF.

This sequence joins TRBV19 and TRBJ1-2, with D tentatively TRBD1 (6 bases). The V end lost 8 bases, the J end lost 4 bases, and 11 bases lay between the germline ends. CDR1 and CDR2 (germline): LNHDA, SQIVND (reference sequence). The CDR3 is made up of 12 amino acids. CDR3 DNA sequence: TGTGCCAGTCTTGACAGGATCTATGGCTACACCTTC. As protein: CASLDRIYGYTF. Using reference TRBV19 and TRBJ1-2 for the parts outside the CDR3, the full variable domain is DGGITQSPKYLFRKEGQNVTLSCEQNLNHDAMYWYRQDPGQGLRLIYYSQIVNDFQKGDIAEGYSVSREKKESFPLTVTSAQKNPTAFYLCASLDRIYGYTFGSGTRLTVV.

The chain is built from TRBV6-6 and TRBJ1-3; tentative D call: TRBD1 (5 bases). The V gene lost 0 bases and the J gene lost 10 bases, with 13 bases spanning the gap. The CDR3 runs 14 residues. Germline-derived CDR1 and CDR2 are MNHNY and SVGAGI (reference sequence). CDR3 in DNA: TGTGCCAGCAGTTACTCGATGGGGGTTGGAACCATATATTTT. It translates to CASSYSMGVGTIYF.

The chain links TRBV18 to TRBJ2-3; 13 bases map to TRBD2. The J segment lost 1 base and the V segment lost 0 bases, leaving 1 base of the junction unmatched. Germline CDR1 KGHSH, CDR2 LQKENI. CDR3 length: 17 residues. CDR3 nucleotide sequence: TGTGCCAGCTCACCACCCGGACTAGCGGGAGGCACAGATACGCAGTATTTT. Its protein product is CASSPPGLAGGTDTQYF.

The count of this clone is one. This chain connects TRBV19 to TRBJ1-2, with 7 bases lining up with TRBD1. This CDR3 has 14 amino acids. The V gene end was trimmed by 5 bases and the J gene end by 3 bases; junction bases not matched to a gene: 6. Germline V gene lookup returns CDR1 LNHDA and CDR2 SQIVND (reference sequence). The CDR3 DNA reads as TGTGCCAGTAGTCACCGGGGACAGTACTATGGCTACACCTTC. Its protein product is CASSHRGQYYGYTF.

The V and J genes are TRBV5-6 and TRBJ2-7; TRBD1 is a possible D gene (6 bases). The V end lost 4 bases, the J end lost 7 bases, and 24 bases lay between the germline ends. The CDR3 extends over 16 amino acids. The germline gives CDR1 SGHDT, CDR2 YYEEEE. The CDR3 nucleotides read TGTGCCAGCAGCCGAAGGTGGGCAGGGGAATCGAGGGAGCAGTACTTC. Its translation: CASSRRWAGESREQYF.

This chain connects TRBV2 to TRBJ1-5; 9 bases are a match to TRBD1. This CDR3 has 19 residues. CDR1 SNHLY and CDR2 FYNNEI come from the germline V gene. V lost 3 bases, J lost 6 bases, and 18 bases stayed unmatched. This CDR3 is CASSEGFYRDRVTRQPQHF. The CDR3, as DNA: TGTGCCAGCAGTGAGGGATTTTACCGGGACAGGGTAACTCGTCAGCCCCAGCATTTT.

The CDR3 here is CASSQGRNSNQPQHF. The CDR3 DNA follows: TGCGCCAGCAGCCAAGGAAGGAATAGCAATCAGCCCCAGCATTTT. V usage is TRBV4-3 and J usage is TRBJ1-5; D uncertain. V was clipped by 1 base and J by 0 bases, with 7 bases between them. The CDR3 has 15 residues. CDR1 and CDR2 (germline): LGHNA, YSLEER.